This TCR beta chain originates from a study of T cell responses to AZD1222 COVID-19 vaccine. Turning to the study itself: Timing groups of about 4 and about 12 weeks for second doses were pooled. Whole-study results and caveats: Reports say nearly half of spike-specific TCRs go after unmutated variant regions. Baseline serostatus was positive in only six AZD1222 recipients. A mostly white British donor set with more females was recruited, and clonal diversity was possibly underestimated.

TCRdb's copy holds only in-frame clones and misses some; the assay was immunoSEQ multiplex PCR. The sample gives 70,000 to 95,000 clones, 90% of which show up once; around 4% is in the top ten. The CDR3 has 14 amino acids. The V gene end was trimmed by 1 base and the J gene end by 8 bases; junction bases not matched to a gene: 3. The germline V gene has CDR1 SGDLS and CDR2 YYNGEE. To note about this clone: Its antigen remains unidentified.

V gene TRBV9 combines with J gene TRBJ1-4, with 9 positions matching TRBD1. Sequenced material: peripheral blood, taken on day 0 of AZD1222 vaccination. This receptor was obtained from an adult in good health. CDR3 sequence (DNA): TGTGCCAGCAGCGTAACAGGGGGCTGGGAAAAACTGTTTTTT. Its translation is CASSVTGGWEKLFF.